The clone carrying this T cell receptor (beta chain) was seen ten or more times. MiXCR, run by TCRdb on the 5' RACE reads, gives a single entry per CDR3 protein. The table shows 50,000 to 60,000 distinct CDR3 sequences, with about 7% occurring only once. This CDR3 contains 13 residues. CDR1 and CDR2 (germline): SGHTA, FQGTGA. With 5 bases removed from V and 3 bases from J, the gap between germline ends came to 10 bases. This specimen belongs to a study of CD8 T cells in ankylosing spondylitis. The origin of this receptor is a female donor with ankylosing spondylitis or in good health (not recorded which). This chain links TRBV7-3 with TRBJ1-1; D perhaps matches TRBD1 (5 bases). What was sequenced was blood, either unsorted or a sorted T cell fraction (not recorded which). The chain's CDR3 is CASSLDSYTEAFF. The CDR3 DNA reads TGTGCCAGCAGCCTCGACAGCTACACTGAAGCTTTCTTT.